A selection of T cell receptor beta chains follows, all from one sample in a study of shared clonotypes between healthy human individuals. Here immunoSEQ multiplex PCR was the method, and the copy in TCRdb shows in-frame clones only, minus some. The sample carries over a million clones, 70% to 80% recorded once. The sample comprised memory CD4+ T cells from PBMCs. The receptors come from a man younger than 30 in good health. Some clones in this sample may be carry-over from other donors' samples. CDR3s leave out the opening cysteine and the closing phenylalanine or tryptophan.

ASSLGLAGRQETQY	TRBV6-6	TRBJ2-5	14
AWSVAEGSPLH	TRBV30	TRBJ1-6	11
ASSSTGTGDRRNTIY	TRBV5-1	TRBJ1-3	15
ASSGGSAGANVLT	TRBV11-1	TRBJ2-6	13
ASSLRTGEVETQY	TRBV5-4	TRBJ2-5	13
ASSFFSGTYEQY	TRBV5-1	TRBJ2-7	12
AISEVRDEQY	TRBV10-3	TRBJ2-7	10
SVERRLNTEAF	TRBV29-1	TRBJ1-1	11
ASSLEGQVYGYT	TRBV5-1	TRBJ1-2	12
ASSEGSTNEKLF	TRBV9	TRBJ1-4	12
ASSLVGRQITDTQY	TRBV4-1	TRBJ2-3	14
ASSLSLAGVGLNEQY	TRBV5-6	TRBJ2-7	15
ASSLRSTSGSNEQF	TRBV5-1	TRBJ2-1	14
ASSRYNKKANYGYT	TRBV5-1	TRBJ1-2	14
SVTGTARAGGELF	TRBV29-1	TRBJ2-2	13
ASSLGGGTLDEQY	TRBV7-3	TRBJ2-7	13
ASGGQGGLYGYT	TRBV28	TRBJ1-2	12